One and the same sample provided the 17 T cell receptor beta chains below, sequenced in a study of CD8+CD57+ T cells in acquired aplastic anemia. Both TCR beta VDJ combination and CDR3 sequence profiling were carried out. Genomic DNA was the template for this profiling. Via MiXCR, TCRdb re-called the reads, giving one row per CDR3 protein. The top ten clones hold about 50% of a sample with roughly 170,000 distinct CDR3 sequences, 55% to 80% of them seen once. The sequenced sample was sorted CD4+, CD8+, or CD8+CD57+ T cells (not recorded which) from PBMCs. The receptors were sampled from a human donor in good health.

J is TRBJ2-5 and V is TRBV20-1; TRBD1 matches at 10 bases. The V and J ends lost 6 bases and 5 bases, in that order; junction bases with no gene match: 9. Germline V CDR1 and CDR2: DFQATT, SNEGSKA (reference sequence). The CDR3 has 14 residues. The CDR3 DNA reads TGCAGTGCGCCTAGGACAGGGGGTCTGGAGACCCAGTACTTC. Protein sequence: CSAPRTGGLETQYF.

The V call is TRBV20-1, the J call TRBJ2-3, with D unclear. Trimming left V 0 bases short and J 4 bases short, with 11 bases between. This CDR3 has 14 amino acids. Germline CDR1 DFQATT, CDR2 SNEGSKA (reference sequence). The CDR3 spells CSAREGSRADTQYF. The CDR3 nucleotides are TGCAGTGCTAGAGAGGGCTCTAGGGCAGATACGCAGTATTTT.

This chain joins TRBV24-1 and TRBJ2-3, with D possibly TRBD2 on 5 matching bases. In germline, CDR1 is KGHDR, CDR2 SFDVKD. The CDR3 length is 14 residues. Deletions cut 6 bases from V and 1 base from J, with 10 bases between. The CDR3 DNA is TGTGCCACCAGTATAGACGGGGGCACAGATACGCAGTATTTT. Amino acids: CATSIDGGTDTQYF.

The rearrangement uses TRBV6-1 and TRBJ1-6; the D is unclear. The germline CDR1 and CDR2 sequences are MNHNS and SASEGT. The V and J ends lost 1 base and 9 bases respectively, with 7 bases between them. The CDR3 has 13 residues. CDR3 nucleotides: TGTGCCAGCAGTGAAGATGGTAGTTCACCCCTCCACTTT. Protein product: CASSEDGSSPLHF.

CDR3 protein: CASSPRLAAYEQYF. The CDR3 region has the DNA TGTGCCAGCAGCCCTAGACTAGCTGCCTACGAGCAGTACTTC. This chain links TRBV11-1 with TRBJ2-7, with 7 bases lining up with TRBD2. CDR1 is SGHAT and CDR2 is FQDESV in the germline V gene (reference sequence). The V segment lost 5 bases and the J segment 2 bases; nucleotides outside the gene matches: 6. The CDR3 covers 14 residues.

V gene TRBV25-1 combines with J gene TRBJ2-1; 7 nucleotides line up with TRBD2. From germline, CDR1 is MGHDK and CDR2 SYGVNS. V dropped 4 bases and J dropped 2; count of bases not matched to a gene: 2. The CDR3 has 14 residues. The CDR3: CASSAAGAYNEQFF. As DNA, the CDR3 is TGTGCCAGCAGTGCCGCGGGGGCCTACAATGAGCAGTTCTTC.

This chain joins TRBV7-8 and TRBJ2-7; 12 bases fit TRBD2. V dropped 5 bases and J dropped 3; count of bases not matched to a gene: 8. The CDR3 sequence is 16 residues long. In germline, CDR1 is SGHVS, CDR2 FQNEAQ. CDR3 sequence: CASSQGLAGGIYEQYF. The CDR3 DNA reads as TGTGCCAGCAGCCAAGGCCTAGCGGGGGGGATCTACGAGCAGTACTTC.

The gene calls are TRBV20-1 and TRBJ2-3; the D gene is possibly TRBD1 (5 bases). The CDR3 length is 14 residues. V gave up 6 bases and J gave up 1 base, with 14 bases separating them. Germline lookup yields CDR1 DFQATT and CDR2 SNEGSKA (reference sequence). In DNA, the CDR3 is TGCAGTGCAGACCCACAAGGGGGCACAGATACGCAGTATTTT. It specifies CSADPQGGTDTQYF.

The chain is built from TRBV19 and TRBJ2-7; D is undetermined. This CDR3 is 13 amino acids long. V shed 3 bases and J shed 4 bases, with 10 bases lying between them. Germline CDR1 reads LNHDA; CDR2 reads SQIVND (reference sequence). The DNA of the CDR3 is TGTGCCAGTAGTATGGCACAACAATACGAGCAGTACTTC. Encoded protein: CASSMAQQYEQYF. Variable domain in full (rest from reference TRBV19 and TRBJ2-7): DGGITQSPKYLFRKEGQNVTLSCEQNLNHDAMYWYRQDPGQGLRLIYYSQIVNDFQKGDIAEGYSVSREKKESFPLTVTSAQKNPTAFYLCASSMAQQYEQYFGPGTRLTVT.

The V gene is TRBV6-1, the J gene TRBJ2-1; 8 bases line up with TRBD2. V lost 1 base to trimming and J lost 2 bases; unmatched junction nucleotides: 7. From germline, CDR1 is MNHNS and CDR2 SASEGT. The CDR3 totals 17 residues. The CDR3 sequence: CASSEEPAGATYNEQFF. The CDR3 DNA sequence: TGTGCCAGCAGTGAAGAGCCAGCGGGAGCGACCTACAATGAGCAGTTCTTC.

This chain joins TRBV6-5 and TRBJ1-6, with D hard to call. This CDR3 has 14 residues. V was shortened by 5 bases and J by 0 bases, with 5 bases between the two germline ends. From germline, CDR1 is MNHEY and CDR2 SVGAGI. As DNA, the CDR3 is TGTGCCAGCAGTCCCAGCTCCTATAATTCACCCCTCCACTTT. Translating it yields CASSPSSYNSPLHF.

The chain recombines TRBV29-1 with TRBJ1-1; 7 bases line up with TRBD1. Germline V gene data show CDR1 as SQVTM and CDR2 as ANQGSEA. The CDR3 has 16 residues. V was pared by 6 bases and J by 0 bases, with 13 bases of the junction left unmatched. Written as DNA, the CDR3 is TGCAGCGTGTACCGGGACCGAGGGGGCTTGAACACTGAAGCTTTCTTT. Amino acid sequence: CSVYRDRGGLNTEAFF.

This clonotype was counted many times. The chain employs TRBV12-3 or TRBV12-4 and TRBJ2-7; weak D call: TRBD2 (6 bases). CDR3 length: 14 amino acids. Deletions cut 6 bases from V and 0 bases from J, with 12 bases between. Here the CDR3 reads CASSTRDSSYEQYF. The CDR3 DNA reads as TGTGCCAGCAGCACGAGGGACTCCTCCTACGAGCAGTACTTC.

For the CDR3, the DNA is TGTGCCAGCAGCCAACGACAGGGAATGGATCAGCCCCAGCATTTT. This codes for CASSQRQGMDQPQHF. The chain combines TRBV7-6 with TRBJ1-5; TRBD1 matches at 7 bases. The V gene end was trimmed by 5 bases and the J gene end by 5 bases; junction bases not matched to a gene: 9. Germline CDR1 is SGHVS and CDR2 is FNYEAQ. The CDR3 is 15 amino acids. The entire variable domain, with the rest obtained from reference TRBV7-6 and TRBJ1-5, is as follows: GAGVSQSPRYKVTKRGQDVALRCDPISGHVSLYWYRQALGQGPEFLTYFNYEAQQDKSGLPNDRFSAERPEGSISTLTIQRTEQRDSAMYRCASSQRQGMDQPQHFGDGTRLSIL.

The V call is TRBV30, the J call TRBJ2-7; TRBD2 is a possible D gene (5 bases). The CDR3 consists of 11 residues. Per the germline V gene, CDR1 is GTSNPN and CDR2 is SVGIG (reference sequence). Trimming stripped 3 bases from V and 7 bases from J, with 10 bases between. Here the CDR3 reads CAWRTPGEQYF. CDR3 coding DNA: TGTGCCTGGAGGACCCCGGGAGAGCAGTACTTC.

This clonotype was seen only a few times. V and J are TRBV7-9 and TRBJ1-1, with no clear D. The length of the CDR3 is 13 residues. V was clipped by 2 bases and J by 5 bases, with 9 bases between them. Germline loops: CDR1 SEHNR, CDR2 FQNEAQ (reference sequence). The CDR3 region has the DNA TGTGCCAGCAGCTTAAGTGGTGCAACTGAAGCTTTCTTT. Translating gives CASSLSGATEAFF.

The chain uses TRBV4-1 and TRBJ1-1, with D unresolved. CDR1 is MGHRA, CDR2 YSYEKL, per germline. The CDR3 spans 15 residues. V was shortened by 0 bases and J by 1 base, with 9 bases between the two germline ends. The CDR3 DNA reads TGCGCCAGCAGCCAAGAATACAGAGCGAACACTGAAGCTTTCTTT. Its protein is CASSQEYRANTEAFF.